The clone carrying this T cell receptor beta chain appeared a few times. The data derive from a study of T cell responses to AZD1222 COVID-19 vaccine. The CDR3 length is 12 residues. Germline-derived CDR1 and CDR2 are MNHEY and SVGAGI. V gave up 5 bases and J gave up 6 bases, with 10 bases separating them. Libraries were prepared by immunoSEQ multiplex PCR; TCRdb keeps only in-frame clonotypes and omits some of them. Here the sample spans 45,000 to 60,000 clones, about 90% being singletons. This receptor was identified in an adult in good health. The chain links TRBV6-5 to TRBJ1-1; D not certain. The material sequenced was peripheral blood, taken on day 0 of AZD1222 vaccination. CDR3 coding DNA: TGTGCCAGCAGTCGTGATCCCTCTGAAGCTTTCTTT. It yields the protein CASSRDPSEAFF.